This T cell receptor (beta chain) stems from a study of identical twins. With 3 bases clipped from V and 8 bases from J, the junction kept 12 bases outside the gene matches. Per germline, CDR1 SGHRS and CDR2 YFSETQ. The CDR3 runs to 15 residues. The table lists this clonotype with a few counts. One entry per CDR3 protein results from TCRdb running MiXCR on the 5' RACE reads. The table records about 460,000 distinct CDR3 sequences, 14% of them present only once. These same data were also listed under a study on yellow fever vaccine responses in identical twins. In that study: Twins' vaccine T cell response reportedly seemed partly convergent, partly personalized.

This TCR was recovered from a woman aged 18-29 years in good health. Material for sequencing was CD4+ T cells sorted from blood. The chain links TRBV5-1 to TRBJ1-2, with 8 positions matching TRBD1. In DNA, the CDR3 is TGCGCCAGCAGCTCCCCCGAAGGACAGGGAGGAGGCTACACCTTC. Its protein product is CASSSPEGQGGGYTF.